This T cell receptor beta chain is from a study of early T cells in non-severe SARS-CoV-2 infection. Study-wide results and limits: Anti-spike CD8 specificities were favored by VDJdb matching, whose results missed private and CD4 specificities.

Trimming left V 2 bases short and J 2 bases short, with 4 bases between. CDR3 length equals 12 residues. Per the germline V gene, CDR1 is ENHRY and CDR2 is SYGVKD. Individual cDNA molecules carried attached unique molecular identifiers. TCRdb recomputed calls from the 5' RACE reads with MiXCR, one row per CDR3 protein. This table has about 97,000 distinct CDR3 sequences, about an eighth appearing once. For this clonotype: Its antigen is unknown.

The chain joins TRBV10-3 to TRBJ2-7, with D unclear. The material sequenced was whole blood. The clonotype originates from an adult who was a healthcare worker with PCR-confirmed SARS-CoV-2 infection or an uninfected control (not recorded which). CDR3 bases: TGTGCCATCAGTGAGCGGACCTACGAGCAGTACTTC. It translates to CAISERTYEQYF.